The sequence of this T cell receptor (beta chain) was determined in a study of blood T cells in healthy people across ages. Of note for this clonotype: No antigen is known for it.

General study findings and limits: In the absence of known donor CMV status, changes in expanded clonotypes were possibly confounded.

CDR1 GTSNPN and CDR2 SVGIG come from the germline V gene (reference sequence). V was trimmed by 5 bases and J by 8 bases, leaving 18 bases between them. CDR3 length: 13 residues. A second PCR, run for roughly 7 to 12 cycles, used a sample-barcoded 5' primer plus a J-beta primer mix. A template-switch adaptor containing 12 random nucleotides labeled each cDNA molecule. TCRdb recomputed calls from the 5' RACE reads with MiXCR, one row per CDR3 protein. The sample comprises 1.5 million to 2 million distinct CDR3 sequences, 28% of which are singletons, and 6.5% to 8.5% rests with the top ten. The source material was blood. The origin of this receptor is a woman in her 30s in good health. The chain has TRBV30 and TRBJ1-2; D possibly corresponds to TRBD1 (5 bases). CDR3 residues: CAWGLPGIGGYTF. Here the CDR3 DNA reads TGTGCCTGGGGCCTCCCAGGGATTGGCGGCTACACCTTC.